This paragraph reports one TCR beta chain. The data were obtained in a study of T cell responses to AZD1222 COVID-19 vaccine. Germline V CDR1 and CDR2: LNHDA, SQIVND (reference sequence). V dropped 3 bases and J dropped 6; count of bases not matched to a gene: 12. The CDR3 has 16 residues. Data came from immunoSEQ multiplex PCR; TCRdb stores just in-frame clones and leaves some out. In the table there are some 200,000 clones, 91% of which are singletons. This specimen was peripheral blood, taken 28 days after the second AZD1222 dose. The TCR sequence derives from an adult who received the AZD1222 COVID-19 vaccine. The chain employs TRBV19 and TRBJ1-2; 8 bases agree with TRBD1. Written as DNA, the CDR3 is TGTGCCAGTAGTATCCGGTGGGACAGGCCTCTGGATGGCTACACCTTC. Amino acids: CASSIRWDRPLDGYTF.